The 13 T cell receptor beta chains reported below all come from one sample, sequenced in a study of T cells in Graves' hyperthyroidism and ophthalmopathy. From RNA transcripts, TCR beta CDR3 regions were amplified. A first-round RT-PCR of the TCR CDR3 used the HTBI primer set. TCRdb redid the calling of the multiplex PCR reads with MiXCR, one entry per CDR3 protein. Of more than 500,000 distinct CDR3 sequences in the sample, around 15% were seen once. Sequencing was done on a sample of blood. Source of these receptors: a woman in her twenties or thirties with Graves' hyperthyroidism.

This clonotype turned up a few times. This chain joins TRBV27 and TRBJ2-1; 14 positions match TRBD2. The CDR3 is 16 residues long. With V trimmed by 4 bases and J by 6 bases, 5 bases remained unmatched. Germline CDR1 and CDR2: MNHEY and SMNVEV (reference sequence). This chain's CDR3 is CASSSSGTSGSNEQFF. CDR3 nucleotides: TGTGCCAGCAGTTCCTCCGGGACTAGCGGGAGCAATGAGCAGTTCTTC.

The V call is TRBV11-3, the J call TRBJ2-7; TRBD1 is a possible D gene (5 bases). CDR3 size: 13 residues. Per the germline V gene, CDR1 is SGHNT and CDR2 is YENEEA. The V and J ends lost 1 base and 6 bases respectively, with 10 bases between them. The CDR3 region has the DNA TGTGCCAGCAGCTTAGCTGGGGCCACCGAGCAGTACTTC. This sequence encodes CASSLAGATEQYF.

The chain uses TRBV9 and TRBJ1-6; D is unresolved. The CDR3 is made up of 14 amino acids. V was pared by 7 bases and J by 7 bases, with 15 bases between. The germline V gene encodes CDR1 SGDLS and CDR2 YYNGEE. The CDR3 sequence is CASARTGSNSPLHF. The CDR3 DNA reads TGTGCCAGCGCGAGGACGGGCTCAAATTCACCCCTCCACTTT.

There are a few counts of this clonotype. This chain joins TRBV2 and TRBJ2-5, with no clear D. V was clipped by 5 bases and J by 9 bases, with 16 bases between them. Germline values: CDR1 SNHLY, CDR2 FYNNEI. This CDR3 has 13 amino acids. The CDR3 bases are TGTGCCAGCAGTCCCAGGACCGAAGCAGCCCAGTACTTC. The encoded protein is CASSPRTEAAQYF.

V is TRBV25-1 and J is TRBJ2-7, with D unclear. V was clipped by 3 bases and J by 5 bases, with 14 bases between them. The CDR3 is 14 amino acids. Germline CDR1 reads MGHDK; CDR2 reads SYGVNS. Here the CDR3 DNA reads TGTGCCAGCAGTGACAGGATCCGGAGCGACGAGCAGTACTTC. Amino acid sequence: CASSDRIRSDEQYF.

This clonotype was recorded many times. The chain is built from TRBV10-3 and TRBJ1-1, with D possibly being TRBD1 (6 bases). Trimming removed 4 bases from V and 5 bases from J, with 8 bases in between. The CDR3 sequence is 12 residues long. The germline V gene encodes CDR1 ENHRY and CDR2 SYGVKD. CDR3: CAISGTATEAFF. The CDR3 nucleotides read TGTGCCATCAGTGGGACAGCAACTGAAGCTTTCTTT.

Many counts were recorded for this clonotype. The rearrangement uses TRBV20-1 and TRBJ2-7; no reliable D call. This CDR3 region has 15 residues. In germline, CDR1 is DFQATT, CDR2 SNEGSKA (reference sequence). Between the trimmed V and J ends, which lost 4 bases and 2 bases, there was a span of 18 bases. CDR3 nucleotide sequence: TGCAGTGCTAAAACTACCTACACGCCAACCTACGAGCAGTACTTC. Protein: CSAKTTYTPTYEQYF.

This clonotype was observed a few times. The chain couples TRBV29-1 to TRBJ2-2; D gene ambiguous. This CDR3 comprises 12 residues. CDR1 is SQVTM, CDR2 ANQGSEA, per germline. Deletions cut 7 bases from V and 6 bases from J, with 12 bases between. CDR3 nucleotides: TGCAGCGCGAAGAACGTTCCCGGGGAGCTGTTTTTT. Its translation: CSAKNVPGELFF.

The genes are TRBV7-2 and TRBJ2-1; TRBD2 is a possible D gene (6 bases). Germline V gives CDR1 SGHTA, CDR2 FQGNSA. The CDR3 contains 15 residues. Between the trimmed V and J ends, which lost 6 bases and 8 bases, there was a span of 20 bases. CDR3 amino acids: CASRTTSLGHDEQFF. Here the CDR3 DNA reads TGTGCCAGCAGAACAACTAGCTTGGGGCACGATGAGCAGTTCTTC.

This clonotype showed up just a few times. V and J are TRBV2 and TRBJ1-2; 9 positions match TRBD1. The CDR3 is 15 amino acids. The V gene's germline CDR1 is SNHLY and CDR2 FYNNEI. Unmatched junction bases numbered 12, after V lost 8 bases and J lost 5 bases. CDR3 DNA sequence: TGTGCCAGCTGGGCCGGGACAGGGATGCTTTATGGCTACACCTTC. Protein sequence: CASWAGTGMLYGYTF.

V is TRBV29-1 and J is TRBJ2-2, with D uncertain. The CDR3 totals 14 residues. V was cut by 7 bases and J by 0 bases, with 12 bases left in between. From germline, CDR1 is SQVTM and CDR2 ANQGSEA. The CDR3 loop reads CSAYTVANTGELFF. The CDR3 DNA reads TGCAGCGCCTATACGGTGGCGAACACCGGGGAGCTGTTTTTT.

This clonotype was observed a few times. The rearrangement joins TRBV19 to TRBJ2-7, with 12 bases identical to TRBD1. Trimming took 5 bases from V and 3 from J; bases not matched to a gene: 5. In germline, CDR1 is LNHDA, CDR2 SQIVND (reference sequence). This CDR3 has 15 amino acids. CDR3 in DNA: TGTGCCAGTAGTTCCGGGACAGGGGGCGTCTACGAGCAGTACTTC. It is translated as CASSSGTGGVYEQYF.

This clonotype was observed many times. The V gene is TRBV6-1, the J gene TRBJ2-1; the match to TRBD1 covers 12 bases. V lost 5 bases, J lost 3 bases, and 14 bases stayed unmatched. Germline CDR1 is MNHNS and CDR2 is SASEGT. This CDR3 is built from 19 residues. The CDR3 loop reads CASSSRGTGGNYGYNEQFF. CDR3 DNA sequence: TGTGCCAGCAGTAGCCGCGGGACAGGGGGCAACTACGGCTACAATGAGCAGTTCTTC.